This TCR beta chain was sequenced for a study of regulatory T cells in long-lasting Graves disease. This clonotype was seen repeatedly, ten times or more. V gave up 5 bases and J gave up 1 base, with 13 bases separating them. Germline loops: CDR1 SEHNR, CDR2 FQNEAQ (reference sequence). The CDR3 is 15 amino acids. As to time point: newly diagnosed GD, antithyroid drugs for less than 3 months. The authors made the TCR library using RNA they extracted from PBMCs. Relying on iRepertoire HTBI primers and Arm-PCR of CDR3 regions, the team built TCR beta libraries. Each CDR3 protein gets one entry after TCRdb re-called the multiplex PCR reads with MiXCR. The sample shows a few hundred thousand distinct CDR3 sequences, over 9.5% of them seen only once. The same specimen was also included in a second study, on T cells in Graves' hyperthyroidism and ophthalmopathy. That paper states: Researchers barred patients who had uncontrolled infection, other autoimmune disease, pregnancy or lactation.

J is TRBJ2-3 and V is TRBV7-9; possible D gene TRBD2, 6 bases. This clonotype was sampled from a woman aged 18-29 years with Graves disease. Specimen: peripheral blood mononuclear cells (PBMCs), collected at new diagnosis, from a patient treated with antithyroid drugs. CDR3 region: CASSLTRGRTDTQYF. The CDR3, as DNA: TGTGCCAGCAGCCTAACGCGGGGCCGCACAGATACGCAGTATTTT.